These 29 T cell receptor beta chains were sequenced from one sample in a study of T cell responses to AZD1222 COVID-19 vaccine. Method: immunoSEQ multiplex PCR; TCRdb's copy keeps in-frame clones and lacks some. Of about 130,000 clones in the sample, around 94% are singletons; the top ten hold approximately 6.3%. Specimen: peripheral blood, collected on day 0 of AZD1222 vaccination. The receptors originated from an adult in good health.

This chain's CDR3 is CASSEVLYEQYF. In DNA form, the CDR3 reads TGTGCCAGCAGTGAAGTTCTTTACGAGCAGTACTTC. The chain joins TRBV2 to TRBJ2-7; D call uncertain. There are 12 residues in the CDR3. Trimming removed 1 base at V and 4 bases at J, with 5 bases between. CDR1 and CDR2 (germline): SNHLY, FYNNEI. Together with reference TRBV2 and TRBJ2-7, the CDR3 gives the full variable domain: EPEVTQTPSHQVTQMGQEVILRCVPISNHLYFYWYRQILGQKVEFLVSFYNNEISEKSEIFDDQFSVERPDGSNFTLKIRSTKLEDSAMYFCASSEVLYEQYFGPGTRLTVT.

The chain couples TRBV27 to TRBJ2-5; 10 bases are shared with TRBD1. CDR1 MNHEY and CDR2 SMNVEV come from the germline V gene (reference sequence). V trimming: 6 bases; J trimming: 8 bases; junction bases outside the gene matches: 9. This CDR3 has 14 residues. The CDR3 reads CASRPGQGSSTQYF. The CDR3 region has the DNA TGTGCCAGCAGACCGGGACAGGGGTCCAGCACCCAGTACTTC.

The V and J genes are TRBV7-8 and TRBJ2-7; 7 bases agree with TRBD2. The V segment lost 4 bases and the J segment 3 bases; nucleotides outside the gene matches: 3. CDR3 length: 13 amino acids. Germline V gene data show CDR1 as SGHVS and CDR2 as FQNEAQ. The CDR3 sequence: CASSWGGSYEQYF. Written as DNA, the CDR3 is TGTGCCAGCAGCTGGGGGGGAAGCTACGAGCAGTACTTC.

This clone was counted once. V usage is TRBV27 and J usage is TRBJ1-1; no clear D. CDR1 and CDR2 from the germline V gene are MNHEY and SMNVEV (reference sequence). This CDR3 has 13 amino acids. Trimming took 6 bases from V and 1 from J, leaving 9 bases between them. The DNA of the CDR3 is TGTGCCAGCAGCGTTAAGGGGAACACTGAAGCTTTCTTT. Translated: CASSVKGNTEAFF.

This clone is a singleton in its sample. The J gene is TRBJ2-2, the V gene TRBV28; D ambiguous. The CDR3 covers 13 residues. V was trimmed by 5 bases and J by 4 bases, leaving 8 bases between them. Germline V lookup: CDR1 MDHEN, CDR2 SYDVKM. CDR3 nucleotides: TGTGCCAGCAGTCCCCAAACCACCGGGGAGCTGTTTTTT. It translates to CASSPQTTGELFF.

The chain joins TRBV5-8 to TRBJ2-3, with D hard to call. This CDR3 is built from 12 residues. V lost 4 bases and J 5 bases, leaving 8 bases between the germline ends. Looked up from germline, CDR1 is SGHTS and CDR2 is YDEGEE. The chain's CDR3 is CASSPSVDTQYF. In DNA, the CDR3 is TGTGCCAGCAGCCCAAGTGTAGATACGCAGTATTTT.

The V call is TRBV9, the J call TRBJ1-2; tentatively, D is TRBD1 (5 bases). The ends were cut back, 3 bases at V and 6 bases at J, with 15 bases in the middle. The germline CDR1 and CDR2 sequences are SGDLS and YYNGEE. The CDR3 spans 14 residues. The CDR3: CASSETPGKHGYTF. The CDR3 coding sequence is TGTGCCAGCAGCGAGACCCCAGGGAAACATGGCTACACCTTC.

This sequence joins TRBV4-1 and TRBJ2-7; TRBD2 matches 7 bases. V was pared by 1 base and J by 2 bases, with 5 bases of the junction left unmatched. Germline V gene data show CDR1 as MGHRA and CDR2 as YSYEKL. This CDR3 has 15 residues. This CDR3 reads CASSQATSLTYEQYF. The CDR3 bases are TGCGCCAGCAGCCAAGCGACTAGCCTTACCTACGAGCAGTACTTC.

The chain uses TRBV5-1 and TRBJ2-1; no firm D call. V lost 4 bases and J lost 1, with 15 bases in between. The CDR3 runs 16 residues. The germline V gene encodes CDR1 SGHRS and CDR2 YFSETQ. CDR3 bases: TGCGCCAGCAGCAGAGGCGGACCTACTTCCTACAATGAGCAGTTCTTC. Translating it yields CASSRGGPTSYNEQFF.

This chain uses TRBV6-1 with TRBJ1-2; TRBD1 agrees at 7 bases. The CDR3 is 13 residues long. The V and J ends lost 3 bases and 5 bases, in that order; junction bases with no gene match: 3. Germline V gene sequence: CDR1 MNHNS, CDR2 SASEGT. The CDR3, as DNA: TGTGCCAGCAGTGAGACAGGGCCTTATGGCTACACCTTC. Amino acids: CASSETGPYGYTF.

This clone has only a few counts. The chain employs TRBV5-1 and TRBJ1-6; 7 nucleotides match TRBD1. The CDR3 spans 15 residues. In germline, CDR1 is SGHRS, CDR2 YFSETQ. J gave up 7 bases and V 4 bases, and 8 bases lay outside the gene matches. CDR3 residues: CASSVQGDSNSPLHF. Here the CDR3 DNA reads TGCGCCAGCAGCGTCCAGGGGGATTCCAATTCACCCCTCCACTTT.

The chain is built from TRBV6-6 and TRBJ2-5, with 7 bases identical to TRBD2. This CDR3 is 15 amino acids long. Per germline, CDR1 MNHNY and CDR2 SVGAGI (reference sequence). V trimming: 5 bases; J trimming: 1 base; junction bases outside the gene matches: 7. This CDR3 reads CASSPLGTIQETQYF. CDR3 in DNA: TGTGCCAGCAGTCCCCTCGGGACTATCCAAGAGACCCAGTACTTC.

The chain carries TRBV12-5 and TRBJ2-1; TRBD1 matches 8 bases. Germline-derived CDR1 and CDR2 are LGHNT and FRNRAP. Trimming removed 7 bases from V and 4 bases from J; junction bases left unmatched: 9. This CDR3 is built from 15 residues. The CDR3 DNA reads TGTGCTAGTGCTTCCGGACAGGGAAGGTACAATGAGCAGTTCTTC. This sequence encodes CASASGQGRYNEQFF.

This sequence joins TRBV5-8 and TRBJ2-7; no firm D call. CDR3 length: 13 amino acids. Germline CDR1 is SGHTS and CDR2 is YDEGEE. V was shortened by 2 bases and J by 1 base, with 7 bases between the two germline ends. CDR3 coding DNA: TGTGCCAGCAGCTTCTGGCGATCCTACGAGCAGTACTTC. Its protein is CASSFWRSYEQYF.

This rearrangement joins TRBV19 to TRBJ2-7; perhaps TRBD2 as D (6 bases). From germline, CDR1 is LNHDA and CDR2 SQIVND (reference sequence). The CDR3 sequence is 13 residues long. The germline V and J ends were trimmed by 7 bases and 3 bases, with 13 bases remaining between them. The CDR3 DNA reads TGTGCCAGTAAAGAGGAGGGGAACTACGAGCAGTACTTC. Translating it yields CASKEEGNYEQYF. The variable domain in full, with the rest retrieved from reference TRBV19 and TRBJ2-7, is DGGITQSPKYLFRKEGQNVTLSCEQNLNHDAMYWYRQDPGQGLRLIYYSQIVNDFQKGDIAEGYSVSREKKESFPLTVTSAQKNPTAFYLCASKEEGNYEQYFGPGTRLTVT.

The genes are TRBV5-5 and TRBJ2-3; the D gene could be TRBD1 or TRBD2 (7 bases each). CDR3 length equals 14 residues. Trimming left V 7 bases short and J 4 bases short, with 16 bases between. Looked up from germline, CDR1 is SGHKS and CDR2 is YYEKEE (reference sequence). CDR3 amino acids: CASGDPGGADTQYF. CDR3 nucleotide sequence: TGTGCCAGCGGGGACCCAGGGGGGGCAGATACGCAGTATTTT.

The V and J genes are TRBV28 and TRBJ1-1, with TRBD1 identical over 9 bases. The V gene's germline CDR1 is MDHEN and CDR2 SYDVKM. The CDR3 extends over 15 amino acids. With V trimmed by 4 bases and J by 4 bases, 7 bases remained unmatched. The CDR3 nucleotides read TGTGCCAGCAGTTCAGGACAGGGGATTGCCACTGAAGCTTTCTTT. Its protein is CASSSGQGIATEAFF.

The V call is TRBV6-5, the J call TRBJ1-5; D might be TRBD1 (6 bases). The CDR3 has 13 residues. Looked up from germline, CDR1 is MNHEY and CDR2 is SVGAGI. Trimming took off 9 bases at V and 0 bases at J, with 9 bases between the two ends. The CDR3 DNA is TGTGCCAGTGGACAGTATAGCAATCAGCCCCAGCATTTT. The encoded protein is CASGQYSNQPQHF.

The chain links TRBV19 to TRBJ1-5, with D maybe TRBD1 (6 bases). The CDR3 covers 15 residues. The V end lost 7 bases, the J end lost 6 bases, and 19 bases lay between the germline ends. Per germline, CDR1 LNHDA and CDR2 SQIVND (reference sequence). The CDR3 DNA follows: TGTGCCAGTAAGAAGGCAGGGGTGAGGGGTCAGCCCCAGCATTTT. As protein: CASKKAGVRGQPQHF.

This chain links TRBV29-1 with TRBJ2-7; TRBD1 aligns across 9 bases. This CDR3 region has 13 residues. Germline trimming cut 6 bases from V and 3 bases from J; bases unmatched to any gene: 6. Per the germline V gene, CDR1 is SQVTM and CDR2 is ANQGSEA. The chain's CDR3 is CSVDTGGGYEQYF. Here the CDR3 DNA reads TGCAGCGTGGATACAGGGGGCGGCTACGAGCAGTACTTC.

The chain combines TRBV7-8 with TRBJ2-3; TRBD2 matches at 9 bases. The CDR3 sequence is 14 residues long. The V gene end was trimmed by 7 bases and the J gene end by 1 base; junction bases not matched to a gene: 3. Germline V lookup: CDR1 SGHVS, CDR2 FQNEAQ. Here the CDR3 DNA reads TGTGCCAGCACCATAGCGGGAGGCACAGATACGCAGTATTTT. Its protein is CASTIAGGTDTQYF.

This rearrangement joins TRBV19 to TRBJ2-7; TRBD2 matches at 9 bases. CDR3 size: 14 residues. The V gene's germline CDR1 is LNHDA and CDR2 SQIVND (reference sequence). V was clipped by 8 bases and J by 6 bases; unmatched bases: 11. The CDR3 bases are TGTGCCAGTGGGCGGGATAGCGGGAGTGGCGAGCAGTACTTC. Its translation is CASGRDSGSGEQYF. Using reference TRBV19 and TRBJ2-7 for the parts outside the CDR3, the full variable domain is DGGITQSPKYLFRKEGQNVTLSCEQNLNHDAMYWYRQDPGQGLRLIYYSQIVNDFQKGDIAEGYSVSREKKESFPLTVTSAQKNPTAFYLCASGRDSGSGEQYFGPGTRLTVT.

This sequence joins TRBV28 and TRBJ1-2, with 9 nucleotides matching TRBD1. This CDR3 comprises 15 residues. V was pared by 2 bases and J by 4 bases, with 5 bases of the junction left unmatched. Germline V gene sequence: CDR1 MDHEN, CDR2 SYDVKM. The CDR3 here is CASSLGPGQGYGYTF. DNA for the CDR3: TGTGCCAGCAGTTTAGGCCCGGGACAGGGCTATGGCTACACCTTC.

The chain employs TRBV5-1 and TRBJ1-1; TRBD1 aligns across 8 bases. The CDR3 is 15 residues long. Germline V lookup: CDR1 SGHRS, CDR2 YFSETQ. V lost 0 bases and J lost 5; bases outside the gene matches: 6. CDR3 loop: CASSLGAQGATEAFF. In nucleotides, the CDR3 is TGCGCCAGCAGCTTGGGGGCCCAGGGGGCTACTGAAGCTTTCTTT.

The chain employs TRBV28 and TRBJ1-6; D unclear. V was cut by 3 bases and J by 6 bases, with 9 bases left in between. The germline V gene encodes CDR1 MDHEN and CDR2 SYDVKM. The CDR3 runs to 14 residues. The CDR3 coding sequence is TGTGCCAGCAGTTTTGGGGAAGGTAATTCACCCCTCCACTTT. It is translated as CASSFGEGNSPLHF.

This rearrangement joins TRBV2 to TRBJ2-5, with unresolved D. This CDR3 comprises 11 residues. Trimming cost V 1 base and J 7 bases, with 4 bases left between them. Germline values: CDR1 SNHLY, CDR2 FYNNEI. The CDR3 region has the DNA TGTGCCAGCAGTGAAGATCGGACCCAGTACTTC. This encodes CASSEDRTQYF.

The chain carries TRBV28 and TRBJ1-1; no clear D. The germline V and J ends were trimmed by 3 bases and 0 bases, with 8 bases remaining between them. The CDR3 extends over 14 amino acids. The germline gives CDR1 MDHEN, CDR2 SYDVKM. CDR3 residues: CASSFILMNTEAFF. CDR3 DNA: TGTGCCAGCAGTTTTATCCTCATGAACACTGAAGCTTTCTTT. Full variable domain (remainder filled in from reference TRBV28 and TRBJ1-1): DVKVTQSSRYLVKRTGEKVFLECVQDMDHENMFWYRQDPGLGLRLIYFSYDVKMKEKGDIPEGYSVSREKKERFSLILESASTNQTSMYLCASSFILMNTEAFFGQGTRLTVV.

The genes are TRBV27 and TRBJ2-7; D is unclear. The CDR3 is 13 residues long. Germline V gene data show CDR1 as MNHEY and CDR2 as SMNVEV (reference sequence). V was pared by 6 bases and J by 3 bases, with 12 bases between. CDR3 protein: CASSVHANYEQYF. The CDR3 nucleotides are TGTGCCAGCAGCGTCCATGCTAACTACGAGCAGTACTTC.

The V and J genes are TRBV7-9 and TRBJ1-4, with 10 bases identical to TRBD1. Trimming took 3 bases from V and 5 from J; bases not matched to a gene: 0. From germline, CDR1 is SEHNR and CDR2 FQNEAQ (reference sequence). CDR3 length equals 14 residues. The CDR3 nucleotides are TGTGCCAGCAGCTTGGGACAGGGGAATGAAAAACTGTTTTTT. It yields the protein CASSLGQGNEKLFF.